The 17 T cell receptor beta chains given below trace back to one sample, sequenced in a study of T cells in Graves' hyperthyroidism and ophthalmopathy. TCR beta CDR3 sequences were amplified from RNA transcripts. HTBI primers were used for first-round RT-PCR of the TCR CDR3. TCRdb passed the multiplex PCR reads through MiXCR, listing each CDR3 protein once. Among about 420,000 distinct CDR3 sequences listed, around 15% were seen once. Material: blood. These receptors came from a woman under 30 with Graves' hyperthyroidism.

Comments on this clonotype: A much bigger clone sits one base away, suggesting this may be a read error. The CDR3 loop is CASSFAGQGPLLGDAEAFF. For the CDR3, the DNA is TGCGCCAGCAGCTTTGCGGGACAGGGTCCTTTATTGGGTGACGCTGAAGCTTTCTTT. The V gene is TRBV5-1, the J gene TRBJ1-1, with TRBD1 identical over 9 bases. In germline, CDR1 is SGHRS, CDR2 YFSETQ. Losses at the gene ends were 2 bases for V and 6 bases for J; bases not matched to a gene: 20. The CDR3 spans 19 residues.

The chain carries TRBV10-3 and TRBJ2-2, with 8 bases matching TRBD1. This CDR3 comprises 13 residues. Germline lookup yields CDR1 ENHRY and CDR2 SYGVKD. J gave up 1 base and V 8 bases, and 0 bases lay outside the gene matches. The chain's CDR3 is CAIGTGNTGELFF. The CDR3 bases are TGTGCCATCGGGACAGGGAACACCGGGGAGCTGTTTTTT.

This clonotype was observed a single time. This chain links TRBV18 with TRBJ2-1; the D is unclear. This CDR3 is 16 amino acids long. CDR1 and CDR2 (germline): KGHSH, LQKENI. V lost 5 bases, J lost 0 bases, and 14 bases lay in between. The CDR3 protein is CASSTLPSSSYNEQFF. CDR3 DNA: TGTGCCAGCTCAACTTTACCATCGAGCTCCTACAATGAGCAGTTCTTC.

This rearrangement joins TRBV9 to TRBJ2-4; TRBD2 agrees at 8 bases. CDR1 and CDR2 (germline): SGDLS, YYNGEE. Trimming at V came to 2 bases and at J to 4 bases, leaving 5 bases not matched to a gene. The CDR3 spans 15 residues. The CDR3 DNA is TGTGCCAGCAGCGTTGCGGGAGGCCCTAAAAACATTCAGTACTTC. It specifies CASSVAGGPKNIQYF.

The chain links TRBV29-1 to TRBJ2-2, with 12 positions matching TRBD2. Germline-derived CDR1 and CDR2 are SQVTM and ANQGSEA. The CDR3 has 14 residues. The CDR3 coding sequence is TGCGGCGGGGAGCTAGCGGGAGGGCCTCGGGAGCTGTTTTTT. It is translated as CGGELAGGPRELFF.

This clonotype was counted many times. The CDR3 region has the DNA TGTGCCTTTGGCCGGACGAACACTGAAGCTTTCTTT. Its protein product is CAFGRTNTEAFF. The V and J genes are TRBV30 and TRBJ1-1; D is ambiguous. V lost 7 bases, J lost 1 base, and 10 bases lay in between. The germline V gene encodes CDR1 GTSNPN and CDR2 SVGIG (reference sequence). The CDR3 has 12 amino acids.

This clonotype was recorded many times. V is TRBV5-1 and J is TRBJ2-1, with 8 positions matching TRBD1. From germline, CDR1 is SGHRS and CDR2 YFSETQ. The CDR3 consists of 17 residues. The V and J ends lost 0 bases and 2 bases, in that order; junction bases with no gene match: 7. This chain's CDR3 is CASSLGTGSPTYNEQFF. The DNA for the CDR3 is TGCGCCAGCAGCTTGGGGACAGGGTCCCCAACCTACAATGAGCAGTTCTTC.

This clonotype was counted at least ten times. CDR3 residues: CASKRDNQETQYF. The CDR3 DNA reads as TGTGCCAGCAAACGGGACAACCAAGAGACCCAGTACTTC. The V gene is TRBV2, the J gene TRBJ2-5; TRBD1 might be the D (6 bases). V lost 7 bases and J 0 bases, leaving 9 bases between the germline ends. Germline V gene lookup returns CDR1 SNHLY and CDR2 FYNNEI. The CDR3 length is 13 residues. The full variable domain, its missing parts supplied by reference TRBV2 and TRBJ2-5, is EPEVTQTPSHQVTQMGQEVILRCVPISNHLYFYWYRQILGQKVEFLVSFYNNEISEKSEIFDDQFSVERPDGSNFTLKIRSTKLEDSAMYFCASKRDNQETQYFGPGTRLLVL.

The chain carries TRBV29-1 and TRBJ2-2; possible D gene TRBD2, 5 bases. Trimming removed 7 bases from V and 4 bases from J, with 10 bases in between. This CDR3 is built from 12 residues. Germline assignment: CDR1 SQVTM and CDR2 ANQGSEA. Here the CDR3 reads CSGRGGTGELFF. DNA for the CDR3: TGCAGCGGCCGCGGAGGCACCGGGGAGCTGTTTTTT.

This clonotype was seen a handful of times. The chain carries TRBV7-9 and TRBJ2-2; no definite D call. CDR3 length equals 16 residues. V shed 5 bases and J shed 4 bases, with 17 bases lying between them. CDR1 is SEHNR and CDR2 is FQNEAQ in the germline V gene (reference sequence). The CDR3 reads CASSPNLRAVTGELFF. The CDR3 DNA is TGTGCCAGCAGCCCCAACCTCCGGGCCGTCACCGGGGAGCTGTTTTTT.

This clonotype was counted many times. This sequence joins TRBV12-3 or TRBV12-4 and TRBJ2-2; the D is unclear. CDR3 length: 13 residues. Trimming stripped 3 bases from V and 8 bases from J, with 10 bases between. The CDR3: CASSLSSAGELFF. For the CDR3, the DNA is TGTGCCAGCAGTTTGAGTTCCGCAGGGGAGCTGTTTTTT.

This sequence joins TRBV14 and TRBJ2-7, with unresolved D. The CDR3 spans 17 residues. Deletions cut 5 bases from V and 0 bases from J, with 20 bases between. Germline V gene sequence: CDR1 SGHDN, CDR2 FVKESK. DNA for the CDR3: TGTGCCAGCAGCTCCCCGACTGACGGCCGCGTCTCCTACGAGCAGTACTTC. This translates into CASSSPTDGRVSYEQYF.

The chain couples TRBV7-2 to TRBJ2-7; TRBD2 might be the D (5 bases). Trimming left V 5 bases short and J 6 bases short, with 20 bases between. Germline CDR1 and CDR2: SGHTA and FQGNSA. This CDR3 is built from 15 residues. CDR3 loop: CASSPAVPRVSEQYF. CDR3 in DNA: TGTGCCAGCAGCCCAGCGGTTCCGAGAGTATCCGAGCAGTACTTC.

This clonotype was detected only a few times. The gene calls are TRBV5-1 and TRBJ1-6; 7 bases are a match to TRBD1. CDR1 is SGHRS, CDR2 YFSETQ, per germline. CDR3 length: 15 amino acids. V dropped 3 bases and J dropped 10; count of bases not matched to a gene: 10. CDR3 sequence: CASSWEDRISSPLHF. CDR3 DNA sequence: TGCGCCAGCAGCTGGGAGGACAGGATTAGCTCACCCCTCCACTTT.

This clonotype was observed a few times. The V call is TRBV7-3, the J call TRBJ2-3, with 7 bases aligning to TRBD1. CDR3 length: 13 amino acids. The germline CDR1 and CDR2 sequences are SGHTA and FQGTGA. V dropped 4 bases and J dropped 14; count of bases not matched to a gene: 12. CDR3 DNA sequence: TGTGCCAGCAGCTCCACCTCGGGACAGACTGCGTATTTT. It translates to CASSSTSGQTAYF.

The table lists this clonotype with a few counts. The CDR3 loop reads CASIRTSYQETQYF. The CDR3 DNA reads TGTGCCAGCATCCGAACTAGCTACCAAGAGACCCAGTACTTC. V and J are TRBV5-6 and TRBJ2-5; TRBD2 might be the D (6 bases). The CDR3 is made up of 14 amino acids. Per the germline V gene, CDR1 is SGHDT and CDR2 is YYEEEE. The V gene lost 6 bases and the J gene lost 0 bases, with 12 bases spanning the gap.

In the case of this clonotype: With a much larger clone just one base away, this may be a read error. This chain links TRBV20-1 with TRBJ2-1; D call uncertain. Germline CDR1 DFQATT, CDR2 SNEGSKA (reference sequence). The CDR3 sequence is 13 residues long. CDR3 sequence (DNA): TGCAGTGCTAGAGACTCTGCGTCCGGTGAGCAGTCCTTC. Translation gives CSARDSASGEQSF.